This T cell receptor beta chain derives from a study of tumor-infiltrating lymphocytes in oesophageal squamous cell carcinoma. TCRdb analysed the PCR reads with MiXCR anew, one entry per CDR3 protein. The repertoire includes roughly 20,000 distinct CDR3 sequences, 40% to 45% of them detected once, and approximately 13% sits in the top ten. The CDR3 extends over 15 amino acids. Germline V gene sequence: CDR1 SGHTA, CDR2 FQGTGA. The chain is built from TRBV7-3 and TRBJ2-7; TRBD1 is a possible D gene (6 bases). The tail of the sequence fits TRBJ2-5 better, so the J call may be wrong. The receptor's source is a male donor with esophageal squamous cell carcinoma. Sequenced sample: normal esophageal tissue next to the tumor. The CDR3 DNA is TGTGCCAGCAGCCCCTCTGGGGGCGCACAAGAGACCCAGTACTTC. It yields the protein CASSPSGGAQETQYF.